Presented here are 31 T cell receptor beta chains from one specimen sequenced in a study of T-cell reconstitution after alpha-beta-depleted transplantation in children. Unique molecular identifiers featured in how the TCRbeta library was prepared. TCRdb called the PCR reads again in MiXCR, with one record for every CDR3 protein. Of 280,000 or so distinct CDR3 sequences listed, about 9.9% are singletons. Sequenced here: peripheral blood, sampled 180 days after TCRalphabeta/CD19-depleted stem cell transplant. Receptor source: a male patient aged 2 to 9 who had a stem cell transplant for chronic granulomatous disease, so the T cells may come from the graft donor.

This clonotype was detected many times. The chain recombines TRBV6-5 with TRBJ2-2; 7 bases map to TRBD1. The germline V gene has CDR1 MNHEY and CDR2 SVGAGI. The CDR3 runs to 15 residues. The V segment lost 5 bases and the J segment 7 bases; nucleotides outside the gene matches: 10. CDR3 nucleotides: TGTGCCAGCAGTACAGGGGTAGGGGCAGGCGGGGAGCTGTTTTTT. Its translation is CASSTGVGAGGELFF.

Notes on this clonotype: Possible read error: a much larger clone is one base away. The V and J genes are TRBV12-3 or TRBV12-4 and TRBJ1-2; D gene unclear. V shed 2 bases and J shed 4 bases, with 5 bases lying between them. CDR3 length: 12 amino acids. The CDR3 reads CASSLFSYGYTF. CDR3 nucleotide sequence: TGTGCCAGCAGTTTATTTAGCTATGGCTACACCTTC.

The table lists this clonotype with many counts. The chain recombines TRBV28 with TRBJ2-1, with TRBD2 identical over 10 bases. After removal of 7 bases from V and 8 bases from J, the junction contained 14 bases not matched to a gene. This CDR3 region has 16 residues. The V gene's germline CDR1 is MDHEN and CDR2 SYDVKM. The CDR3 region is CASNQPPGLALDEQFF. DNA for the CDR3: TGTGCCAGCAACCAGCCCCCGGGACTAGCGTTGGATGAGCAGTTCTTC.

This clonotype was counted at least ten times. The J gene is TRBJ1-1, the V gene TRBV12-3 or TRBV12-4; 9 positions agree with TRBD1. This CDR3 has 13 amino acids. The J segment lost 10 bases and the V segment lost 6 bases, leaving 9 bases of the junction unmatched. The CDR3 DNA sequence: TGTGCCAGCAGGCAACAGGGGGCCCCGGGAGCTTTCTTT. Protein product: CASRQQGAPGAFF.

This clonotype was seen many times. The CDR3 region is CASSPLPGLGHNEQFF. The DNA for the CDR3 is TGTGCCAGCAGCCCTCTCCCGGGACTAGGCCACAATGAGCAGTTCTTC. The chain joins TRBV4-2 to TRBJ2-1; 8 bases are a match to TRBD2. Per germline, CDR1 LGHNA and CDR2 YNFKEQ. V gave up 4 bases and J gave up 5 bases; unmatched junction bases: 10. The CDR3 is made up of 16 amino acids.

This clonotype was detected many times. The chain employs TRBV5-1 and TRBJ1-1; D call uncertain. The CDR3 contains 14 residues. Between the trimmed V and J ends, which lost 0 bases and 8 bases, there was a span of 14 bases. Per the germline V gene, CDR1 is SGHRS and CDR2 is YFSETQ. This CDR3 reads CASSLGAEALEAFF. CDR3 bases: TGCGCCAGCAGCTTGGGCGCGGAGGCCCTGGAAGCTTTCTTT.

This clonotype was detected ten times or more. The rearrangement joins TRBV5-1 to TRBJ2-5; 10 positions agree with TRBD2. There are 15 residues in the CDR3. The junction had 7 bases not matched to a gene; V was cut back by 4 bases and J by 4 bases. The germline gives CDR1 SGHRS, CDR2 YFSETQ. The CDR3 nucleotides read TGCGCCAGCAGCCCCCAAAGCGGGGGGGGAGAGACCCAGTACTTC. This codes for CASSPQSGGGETQYF.

This clonotype was picked up many times. The gene calls are TRBV27 and TRBJ2-7; 8 positions match TRBD2. The CDR3 has 15 amino acids. V was pared by 5 bases and J by 5 bases, with 11 bases of the junction left unmatched. In germline, CDR1 is MNHEY, CDR2 SMNVEV (reference sequence). The CDR3 here is CASSLTGLGGNEQYF. The CDR3 DNA is TGTGCCAGCAGTCTAACGGGACTAGGGGGAAACGAGCAGTACTTC.

This rearrangement joins TRBV27 to TRBJ2-1, with 12 bases lining up with TRBD2. The V and J ends lost 6 bases and 5 bases, in that order; junction bases with no gene match: 8. The CDR3 covers 16 residues. Germline lookup yields CDR1 MNHEY and CDR2 SMNVEV (reference sequence). The CDR3 spells CASSILAGGLDNEQFF. CDR3 nucleotides: TGTGCCAGCAGCATTCTAGCGGGAGGGTTAGACAATGAGCAGTTCTTC.

In this sample, this clonotype turned up many times. The gene calls are TRBV12-3 or TRBV12-4 and TRBJ2-2, with a possible D match to TRBD1 (6 bases). The CDR3 contains 14 residues. Trimming took off 8 bases at V and 4 bases at J, with 14 bases between the two ends. This CDR3 is CASGLQGPTGELFF. CDR3 nucleotide sequence: TGTGCCAGCGGCCTGCAGGGGCCCACCGGGGAGCTGTTTTTT.

The sample holds many counts of this clonotype. V and J are TRBV13 and TRBJ2-1; 8 positions agree with TRBD2. The CDR3 runs to 14 residues. From germline, CDR1 is PRHDT and CDR2 FYEKMQ (reference sequence). J lost 3 bases, V lost 4 bases, and 2 bases had no gene match. The DNA of the CDR3 is TGTGCCAGCAGCTCCGGGACTAGCTACAATGAGCAGTTCTTC. It translates to CASSSGTSYNEQFF.

With regard to this clonotype: A read error may explain this, as a much larger clone is one base away. J is TRBJ1-1 and V is TRBV15; D is perhaps TRBD1 (5 bases). The CDR3 sequence is 13 residues long. Germline CDR1 and CDR2: LNHNV and YYDKDF (reference sequence). The CDR3 loop reads CATSRPPGVEASF. The CDR3 coding sequence is TGTGCCACCAGCAGACCCCCGGGGGTCGAAGCTTCCTTT.

The sample holds many counts of this clonotype. V and J are TRBV7-2 and TRBJ1-1, with D perhaps TRBD1 (6 bases). Per the germline V gene, CDR1 is SGHTA and CDR2 is FQGNSA. This CDR3 comprises 19 residues. Deletions cut 0 bases from V and 7 bases from J, with 27 bases between. The CDR3 protein is CASSLAGVGLVPRGLEAFF. CDR3 nucleotide sequence: TGTGCCAGCAGCTTAGCCGGCGTTGGGCTGGTGCCCAGGGGCCTTGAAGCTTTCTTT.

At least ten counts were recorded for this clonotype. V gene TRBV12-3 or TRBV12-4 combines with J gene TRBJ2-6; D is possibly TRBD2 (5 bases). Trimming removed 7 bases at V and 2 bases at J, with 12 bases between. This CDR3 spans 15 amino acids. CDR3 DNA sequence: TGTGCCAGCACTATCCCCGGGGCTGGGGCCAACGTCCTGACTTTC. It translates to CASTIPGAGANVLTF.

This clonotype was seen many times. The genes are TRBV29-1 and TRBJ1-2; D not certain. Per the germline V gene, CDR1 is SQVTM and CDR2 is ANQGSEA. V was cut by 2 bases and J by 4 bases, with 8 bases left in between. This CDR3 has 12 amino acids. CDR3 nucleotides: TGCAGCGTTGAAATGGGAGGCTATGGCTACACCTTC. This sequence encodes CSVEMGGYGYTF.

Only a few counts were recorded for this clonotype. The genes are TRBV28 and TRBJ2-7, with TRBD1 as a possible D gene (6 bases). CDR3 size: 15 residues. V dropped 6 bases and J dropped 3 bases, with 18 bases sitting between them. CDR1 and CDR2 (germline): MDHEN, SYDVKM. CDR3 sequence reads: CASSPADRSFYEQYF. CDR3 nucleotides: TGTGCCAGCAGCCCCGCCGACAGGTCTTTCTACGAGCAGTACTTC.

The chain carries TRBV4-2 and TRBJ2-7, with 8 bases matching TRBD1. J was trimmed by 2 bases and V by 1 base; bases with no gene match: 7. This CDR3 contains 16 residues. The germline CDR1 and CDR2 sequences are LGHNA and YNFKEQ. The CDR3: CASSQGDRGSPYEQYF. As DNA, the CDR3 is TGTGCCAGCAGCCAAGGCGACAGGGGTTCCCCCTACGAGCAGTACTTC.

This clonotype appeared many times. The chain has TRBV12-3 or TRBV12-4 and TRBJ2-7; 7 nucleotides agree with TRBD1. CDR3 size: 13 residues. The J segment lost 2 bases and the V segment lost 8 bases, leaving 6 bases of the junction unmatched. The CDR3 sequence is CASGRDSPYEQYF. CDR3 nucleotide sequence: TGTGCCAGCGGCCGGGACAGTCCCTACGAGCAGTACTTC.

This clonotype was seen a handful of times. The chain combines TRBV7-2 with TRBJ2-2; 8 bases map to TRBD2. CDR1 and CDR2 from the germline V gene are SGHTA and FQGNSA. The CDR3 has 17 amino acids. V dropped 2 bases and J dropped 4; count of bases not matched to a gene: 9. CDR3 sequence (DNA): TGTGCCAGCAGCTTAACTCGCAGCGGGAGTAGCACCGGGGAGCTGTTTTTT. Translated, it gives CASSLTRSGSSTGELFF. Using reference TRBV7-2 and TRBJ2-2 for the parts outside the CDR3, the full variable domain is GAGVSQSPSNKVTEKGKDVELRCDPISGHTALYWYRQSLGQGLEFLIYFQGNSAPDKSGLPSDRFSAERTGGSVSTLTIQRTQQEDSAVYLCASSLTRSGSSTGELFFGEGSRLTVL.

This clonotype was counted ten times or more. The chain couples TRBV7-8 to TRBJ2-3, with 11 bases identical to TRBD2. The germline CDR1 and CDR2 sequences are SGHVS and FQNEAQ. The CDR3 covers 18 residues. V lost 3 bases, J lost 0 bases, and 8 bases stayed unmatched. The CDR3 region is CASSFRGLADSSTDTQYF. In nucleotides, the CDR3 is TGTGCCAGCAGCTTTAGGGGACTAGCGGACTCTAGCACAGATACGCAGTATTTT. Together with reference TRBV7-8 and TRBJ2-3, the CDR3 gives the full variable domain: GAGVSQSPRYKVAKRGQDVALRCDPISGHVSLFWYQQALGQGPEFLTYFQNEAQLDKSGLPSDRFFAERPEGSVSTLKIQRTQQEDSAVYLCASSFRGLADSSTDTQYFGPGTRLTVL.

This clonotype came up many times. This chain connects TRBV20-1 to TRBJ2-1; 10 positions match TRBD2. The trim removed 6 bases at V and 4 bases at J, leaving 6 bases unmatched. Germline V gives CDR1 DFQATT, CDR2 SNEGSKA (reference sequence). The CDR3 is 14 amino acids. CDR3 residues: CSALGLAVYNEQFF. For the CDR3, the DNA is TGCAGTGCCCTTGGACTAGCGGTGTACAATGAGCAGTTCTTC.

This chain links TRBV7-9 with TRBJ2-1; D call uncertain. Germline CDR1 and CDR2: SEHNR and FQNEAQ (reference sequence). CDR3 size: 17 residues. V was pared by 2 bases and J by 5 bases, with 19 bases between. The CDR3 DNA reads TGTGCCAGCAGCTTAAGGGTTGGCAGCCCCCGTCACAATGAGCAGTTCTTC. Its protein is CASSLRVGSPRHNEQFF.

This clonotype was observed at least ten times. The V gene is TRBV13, the J gene TRBJ2-5, with D unresolved. Germline V gene lookup returns CDR1 PRHDT and CDR2 FYEKMQ (reference sequence). Between the trimmed V and J ends, which lost 3 bases and 3 bases, there was a span of 5 bases. This CDR3 spans 12 amino acids. The CDR3 loop is CASSFVEETQYF. The CDR3, as DNA: TGTGCCAGCAGCTTCGTGGAAGAGACCCAGTACTTC.

This clonotype was counted many times. This sequence joins TRBV2 and TRBJ2-2; D not resolved. The length of the CDR3 is 14 residues. The V and J ends lost 5 bases and 1 base respectively, with 8 bases between them. Germline V gene sequence: CDR1 SNHLY, CDR2 FYNNEI. The CDR3 spells CASSTGRNTGELFF. The CDR3 coding sequence is TGTGCCAGCAGTACCGGGCGGAACACCGGGGAGCTGTTTTTT.

In its sample, this clonotype was seen many times. The V call is TRBV20-1, the J call TRBJ2-2, with TRBD2 matching over 10 bases. This CDR3 region has 13 residues. V gave up 6 bases and J gave up 6 bases; unmatched junction bases: 4. Germline values: CDR1 DFQATT, CDR2 SNEGSKA (reference sequence). The CDR3, as DNA: TGCAGTGCAACCAGCGGGAGGGCCGGGGAGCTGTTTTTT. Its translation is CSATSGRAGELFF.

This clonotype has at least ten counts. The chain joins TRBV7-8 to TRBJ2-3, with a weak D call TRBD2 (5 bases). The V end was cut by 4 bases, the J end by 2 bases, with 13 bases between. The CDR3 is 15 amino acids. The V gene's germline CDR1 is SGHVS and CDR2 FQNEAQ. CDR3: CASSYTRFPTDTQYF. The DNA for the CDR3 is TGTGCCAGCAGCTACACTAGGTTCCCCACAGATACGCAGTATTTT.

This clonotype occurred many times. In DNA, the CDR3 is TGTGCCAGCACCCCCAGGGCGAATCAGCCCCAGCATTTT. This encodes CASTPRANQPQHF. The V gene is TRBV6-6, the J gene TRBJ1-5; a possible D gene is TRBD1 (5 bases). The germline V gene encodes CDR1 MNHNY and CDR2 SVGAGI (reference sequence). The CDR3 has 13 amino acids. Trimming stripped 7 bases from V and 4 bases from J, with 11 bases between.

This clonotype was recorded at least ten times. V gene TRBV6-2 or TRBV6-3 combines with J gene TRBJ1-5; 7 bases map to TRBD1. CDR3 length: 14 amino acids. CDR1 MNHEY and CDR2 SVGEGT come from the germline V gene. The junction had 1 base not matched to a gene; V was cut back by 2 bases and J by 3 bases. The CDR3 is CASSYDRVNQPQHF. The CDR3 bases are TGTGCCAGCAGTTACGACAGGGTCAATCAGCCCCAGCATTTT.

This clonotype occurred many times. This rearrangement joins TRBV10-3 to TRBJ2-7; D is possibly TRBD1 or TRBD2 (5 bases each). Germline V gene lookup returns CDR1 ENHRY and CDR2 SYGVKD. The V end was cut by 4 bases, the J end by 8 bases, with 12 bases between. The CDR3 totals 12 residues. The chain's CDR3 is CAISAGSGQQYF. As DNA, the CDR3 is TGTGCCATCAGTGCCGGTTCGGGACAGCAGTACTTC.

The table lists this clonotype with a few counts. The rearrangement joins TRBV19 to TRBJ2-7; D call uncertain. This CDR3 region has 13 residues. Trimming pared 1 base from V and 3 bases from J, leaving 7 bases between. Germline CDR1 LNHDA, CDR2 SQIVND (reference sequence). CDR3 coding DNA: TGTGCCAGTAGTATAGGTCAGAACTACGAGCAGTACTTC. It yields the protein CASSIGQNYEQYF.

As for this clonotype: Just one base apart from a much larger clone, this may be a read error. This CDR3 is missing its conserved last phenylalanine or tryptophan, likely due to a read error. The chain carries TRBV10-3 and TRBJ2-7; no clear D gene. The CDR3 runs to 16 residues. V shed 1 base and J shed 0 bases, with 13 bases lying between them. Germline values: CDR1 ENHRY, CDR2 SYGVKD. The CDR3 DNA sequence: TGTGCCATCAGTGAGTATCCCCCTGGTAGCTCCTACGAGCAGTACTTG. It specifies CAISEYPPGSSYEQYL.